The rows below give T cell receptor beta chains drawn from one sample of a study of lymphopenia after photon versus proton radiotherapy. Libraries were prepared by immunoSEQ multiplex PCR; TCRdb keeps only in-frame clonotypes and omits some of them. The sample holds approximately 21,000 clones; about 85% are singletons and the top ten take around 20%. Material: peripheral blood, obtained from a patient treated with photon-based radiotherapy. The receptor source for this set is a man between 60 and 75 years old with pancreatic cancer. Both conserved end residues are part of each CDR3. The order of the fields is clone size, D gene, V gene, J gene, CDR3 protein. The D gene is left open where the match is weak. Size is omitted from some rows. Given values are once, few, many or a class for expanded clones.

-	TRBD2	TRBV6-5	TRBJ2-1	CASSYRLAANNEQFF
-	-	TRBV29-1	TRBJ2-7	CSVGSGITYEQYF
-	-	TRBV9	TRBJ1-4	CASSPYTGIPNEKLFF
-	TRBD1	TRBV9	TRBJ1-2	CASNPGTGEFGGYTF
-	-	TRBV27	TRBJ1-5	CASSFGQGNQPQHF
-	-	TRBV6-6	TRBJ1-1	CAGTPHGNTEAFF
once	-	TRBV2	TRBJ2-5	CASSGVWGVQETQYF
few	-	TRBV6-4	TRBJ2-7	CASSEDIGAYEQYF
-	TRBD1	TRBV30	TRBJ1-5	CAWSVASWTGRNQPQHF
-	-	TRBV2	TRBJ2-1	CASSEGGSSRANEQFF
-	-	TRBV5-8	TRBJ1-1	CASSRRGGRLERGRTEAFF
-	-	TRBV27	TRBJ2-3	CASSYRTRLSTDTQYF
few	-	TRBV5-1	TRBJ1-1	CASLLGGGNTEAFF
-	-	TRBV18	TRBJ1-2	CASSPNGPPNYGYTF
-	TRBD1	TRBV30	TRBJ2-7	CAWMGQGRGEQYF
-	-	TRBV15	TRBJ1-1	CATSDRKNTEAFF
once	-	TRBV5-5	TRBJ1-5	CASSLSWGAAYSNQPQHF
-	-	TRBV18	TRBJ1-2	CASSQLDNQGGYTF
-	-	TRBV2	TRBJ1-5	CATDSLGIQPQHF
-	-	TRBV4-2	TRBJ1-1	CASSQDANAITEAFF
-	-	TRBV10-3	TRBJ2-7	CAIRDTGLYEQYF
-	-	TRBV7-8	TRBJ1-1	CASSFALSRTAFF
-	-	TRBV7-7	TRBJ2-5	CASSWTRQETQYF
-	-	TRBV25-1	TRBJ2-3	CASSEYIRGAGDTQYF
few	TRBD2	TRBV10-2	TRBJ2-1	CASSEHGTIRQFF
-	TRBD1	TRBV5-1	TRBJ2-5	CASSLGQGIQETQYF
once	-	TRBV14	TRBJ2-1	CASSPDYNEQFF
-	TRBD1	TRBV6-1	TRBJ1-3	CASSVNRGSAGNTIYF
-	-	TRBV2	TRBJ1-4	CASSEMGQGNEKLFF
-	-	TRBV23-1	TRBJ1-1	CASSQKQVLDTEAFF
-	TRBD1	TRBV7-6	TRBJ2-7	CASSWDRGREQYF
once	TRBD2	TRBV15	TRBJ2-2	CATSGRGTAVHRGAVF
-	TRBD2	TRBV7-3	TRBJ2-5	CASSRLAGAGETQYF
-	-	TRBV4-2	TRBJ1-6	CASSQSQKGSPLHF
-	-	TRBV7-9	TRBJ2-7	CASSLSTGDEQYF
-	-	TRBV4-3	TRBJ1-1	CASSSPGAEAFF
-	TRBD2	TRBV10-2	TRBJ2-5	CASRGGVLAGGGGETQYF
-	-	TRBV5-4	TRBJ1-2	CASSLRTQIYGYTF
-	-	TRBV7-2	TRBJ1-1	CASSLAPSGGGTEAFF
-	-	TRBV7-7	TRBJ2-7	CASSPGGGTSSYEQYF
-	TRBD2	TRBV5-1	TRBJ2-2	CASSWGTSDTGELFF
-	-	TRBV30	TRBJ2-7	CAGTSGTVPYEQYF
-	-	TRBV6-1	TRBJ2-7	CASTLTGSSYEQYF
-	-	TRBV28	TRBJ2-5	CASSLSFPQGNAETQYF
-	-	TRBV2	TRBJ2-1	CASSQNRERQFF
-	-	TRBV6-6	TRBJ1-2	CASSQRRDYGYTF
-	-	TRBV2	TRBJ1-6	CASRNPGQSYSPLHF
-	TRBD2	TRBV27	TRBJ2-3	CASSLLAGGRTQYF
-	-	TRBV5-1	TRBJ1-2	CASSLTAGNKGYGYTF
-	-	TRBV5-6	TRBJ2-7	CASSPLGSYEQYF
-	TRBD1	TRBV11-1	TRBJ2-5	CASSLLIRTGGKETQYF
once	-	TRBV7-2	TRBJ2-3	CASSTTDTQYF
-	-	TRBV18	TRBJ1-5	CASSPAGQSNQPQHF
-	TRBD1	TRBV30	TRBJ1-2	CAWGQGYGYTF